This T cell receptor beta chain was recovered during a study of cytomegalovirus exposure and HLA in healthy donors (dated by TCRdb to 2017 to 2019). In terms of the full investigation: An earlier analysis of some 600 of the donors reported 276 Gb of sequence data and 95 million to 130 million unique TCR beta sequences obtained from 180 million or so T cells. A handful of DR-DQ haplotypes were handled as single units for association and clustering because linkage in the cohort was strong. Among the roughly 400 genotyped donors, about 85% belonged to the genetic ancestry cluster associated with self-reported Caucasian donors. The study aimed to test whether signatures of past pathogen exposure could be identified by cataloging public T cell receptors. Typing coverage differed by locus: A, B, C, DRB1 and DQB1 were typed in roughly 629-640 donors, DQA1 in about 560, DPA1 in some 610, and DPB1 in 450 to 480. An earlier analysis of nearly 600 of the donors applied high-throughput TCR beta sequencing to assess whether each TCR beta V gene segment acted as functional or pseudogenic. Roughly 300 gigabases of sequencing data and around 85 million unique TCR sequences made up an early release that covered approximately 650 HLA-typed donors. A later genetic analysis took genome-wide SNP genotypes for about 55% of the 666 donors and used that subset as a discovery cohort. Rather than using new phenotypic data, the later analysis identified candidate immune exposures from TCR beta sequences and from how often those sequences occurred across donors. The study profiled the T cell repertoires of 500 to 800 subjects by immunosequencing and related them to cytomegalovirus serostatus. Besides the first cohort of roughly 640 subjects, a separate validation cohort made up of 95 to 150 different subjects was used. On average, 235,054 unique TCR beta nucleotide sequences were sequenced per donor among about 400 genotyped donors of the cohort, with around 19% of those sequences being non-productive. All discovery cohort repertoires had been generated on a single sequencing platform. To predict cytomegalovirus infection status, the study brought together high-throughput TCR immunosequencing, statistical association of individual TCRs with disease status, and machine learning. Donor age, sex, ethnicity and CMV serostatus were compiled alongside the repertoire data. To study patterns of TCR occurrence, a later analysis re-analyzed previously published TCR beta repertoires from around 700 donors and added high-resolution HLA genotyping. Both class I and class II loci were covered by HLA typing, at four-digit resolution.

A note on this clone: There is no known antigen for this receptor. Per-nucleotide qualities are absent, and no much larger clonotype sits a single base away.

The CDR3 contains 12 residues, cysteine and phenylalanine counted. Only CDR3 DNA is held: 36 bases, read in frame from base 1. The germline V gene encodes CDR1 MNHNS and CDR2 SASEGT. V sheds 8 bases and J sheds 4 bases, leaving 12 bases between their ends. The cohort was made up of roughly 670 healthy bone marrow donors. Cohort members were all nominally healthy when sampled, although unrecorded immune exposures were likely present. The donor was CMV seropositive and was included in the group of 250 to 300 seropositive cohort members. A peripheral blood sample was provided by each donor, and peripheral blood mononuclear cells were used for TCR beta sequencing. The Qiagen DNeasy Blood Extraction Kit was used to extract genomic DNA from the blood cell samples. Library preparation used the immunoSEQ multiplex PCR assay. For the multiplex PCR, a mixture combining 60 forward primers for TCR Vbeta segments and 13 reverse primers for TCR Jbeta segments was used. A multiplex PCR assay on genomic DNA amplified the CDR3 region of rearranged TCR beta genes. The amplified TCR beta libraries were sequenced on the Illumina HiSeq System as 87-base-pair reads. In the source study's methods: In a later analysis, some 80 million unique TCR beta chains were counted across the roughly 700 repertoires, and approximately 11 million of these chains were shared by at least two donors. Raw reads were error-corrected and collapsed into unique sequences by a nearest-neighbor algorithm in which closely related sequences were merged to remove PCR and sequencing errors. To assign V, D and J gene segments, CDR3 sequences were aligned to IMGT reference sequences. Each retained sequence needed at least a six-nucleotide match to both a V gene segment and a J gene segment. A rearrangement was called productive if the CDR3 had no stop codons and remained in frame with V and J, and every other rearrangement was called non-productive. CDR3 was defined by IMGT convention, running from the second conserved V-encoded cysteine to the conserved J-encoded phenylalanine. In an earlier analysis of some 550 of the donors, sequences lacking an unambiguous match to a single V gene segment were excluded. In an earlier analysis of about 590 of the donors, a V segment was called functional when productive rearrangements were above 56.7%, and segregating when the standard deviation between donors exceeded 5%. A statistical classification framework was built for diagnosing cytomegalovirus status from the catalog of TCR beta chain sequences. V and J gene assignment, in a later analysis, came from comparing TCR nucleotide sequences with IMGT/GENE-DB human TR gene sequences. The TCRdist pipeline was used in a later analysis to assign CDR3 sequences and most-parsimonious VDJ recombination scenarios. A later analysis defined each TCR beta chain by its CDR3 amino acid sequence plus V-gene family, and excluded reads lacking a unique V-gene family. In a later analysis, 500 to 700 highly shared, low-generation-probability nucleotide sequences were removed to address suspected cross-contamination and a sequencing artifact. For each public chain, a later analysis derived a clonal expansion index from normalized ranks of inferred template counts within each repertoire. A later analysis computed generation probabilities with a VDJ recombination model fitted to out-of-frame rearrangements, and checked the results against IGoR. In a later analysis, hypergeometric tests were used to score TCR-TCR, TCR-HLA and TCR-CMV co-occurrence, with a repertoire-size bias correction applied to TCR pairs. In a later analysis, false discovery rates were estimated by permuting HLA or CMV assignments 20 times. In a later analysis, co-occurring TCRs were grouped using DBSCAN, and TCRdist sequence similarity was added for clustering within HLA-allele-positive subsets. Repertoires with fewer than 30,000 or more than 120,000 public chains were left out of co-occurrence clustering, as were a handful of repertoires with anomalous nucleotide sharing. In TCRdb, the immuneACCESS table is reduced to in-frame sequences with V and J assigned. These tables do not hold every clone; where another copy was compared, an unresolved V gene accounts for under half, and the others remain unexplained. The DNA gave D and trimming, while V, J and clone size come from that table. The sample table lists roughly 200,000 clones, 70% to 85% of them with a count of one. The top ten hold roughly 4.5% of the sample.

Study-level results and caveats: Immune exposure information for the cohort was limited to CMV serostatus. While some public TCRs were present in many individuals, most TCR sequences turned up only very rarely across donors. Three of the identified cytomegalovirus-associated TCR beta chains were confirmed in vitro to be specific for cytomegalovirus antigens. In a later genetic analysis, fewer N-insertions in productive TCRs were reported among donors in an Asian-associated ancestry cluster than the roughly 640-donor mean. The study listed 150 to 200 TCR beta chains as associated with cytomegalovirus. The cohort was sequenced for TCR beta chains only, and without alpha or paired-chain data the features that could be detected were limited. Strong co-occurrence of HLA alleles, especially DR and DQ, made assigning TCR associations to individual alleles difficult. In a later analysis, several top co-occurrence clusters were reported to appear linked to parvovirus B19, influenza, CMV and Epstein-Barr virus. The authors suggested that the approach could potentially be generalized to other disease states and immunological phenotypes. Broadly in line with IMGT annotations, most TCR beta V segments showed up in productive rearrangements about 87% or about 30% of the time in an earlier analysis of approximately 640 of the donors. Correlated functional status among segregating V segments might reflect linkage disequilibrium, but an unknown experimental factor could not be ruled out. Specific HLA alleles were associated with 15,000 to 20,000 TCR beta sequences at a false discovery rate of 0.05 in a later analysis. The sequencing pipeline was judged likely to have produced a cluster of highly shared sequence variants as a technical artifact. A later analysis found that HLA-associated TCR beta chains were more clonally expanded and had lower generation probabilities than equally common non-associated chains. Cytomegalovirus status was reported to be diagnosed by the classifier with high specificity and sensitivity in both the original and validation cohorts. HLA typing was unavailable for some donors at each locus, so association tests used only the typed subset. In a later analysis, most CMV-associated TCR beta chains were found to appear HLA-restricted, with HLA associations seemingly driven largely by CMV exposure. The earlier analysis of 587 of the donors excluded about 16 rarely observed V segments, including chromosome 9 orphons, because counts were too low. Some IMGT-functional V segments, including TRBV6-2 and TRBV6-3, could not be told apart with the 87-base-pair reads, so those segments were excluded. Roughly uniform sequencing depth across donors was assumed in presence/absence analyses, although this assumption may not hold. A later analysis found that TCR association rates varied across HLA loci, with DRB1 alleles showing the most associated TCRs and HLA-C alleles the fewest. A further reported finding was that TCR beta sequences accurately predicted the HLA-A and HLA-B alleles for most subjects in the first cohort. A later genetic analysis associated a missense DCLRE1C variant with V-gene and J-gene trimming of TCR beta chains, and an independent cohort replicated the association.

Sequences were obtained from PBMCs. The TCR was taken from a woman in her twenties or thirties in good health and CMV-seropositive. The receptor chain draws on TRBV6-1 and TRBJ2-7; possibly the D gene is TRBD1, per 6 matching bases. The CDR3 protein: CASAQGRYEQYF. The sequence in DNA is TGTGCCAGCGCACAGGGTAGGTACGAGCAGTACTTC.